The 15 T cell receptor beta chains given below trace back to one sample, sequenced in a study of blood T cell repertoires in COVID-19 (dated by TCRdb to 2019 to 2021). The protocol used for the library was the immunoSEQ multiplex PCR assay. Imported from immuneACCESS, the table was reduced by TCRdb to in-frame sequences with V and J called. These copies leave out some clones; in studies compared against another copy, an unresolved V gene accounts for under half, and the cause of the remainder is not known. This sample lists approximately 250,000 clones; 80% to 90% were detected once. The ten biggest clones cover 3.5% to 4.5% of the sample. Material: PBMCs or T cells enriched from blood (not recorded which). The receptors originated from a woman aged 25 to 45 who had recovered from COVID-19.

The gene calls are TRBV29-1 and TRBJ2-1, with 10 bases matching TRBD2. The germline gives CDR1 SQVTM, CDR2 ANQGSEA. Trimming removed 3 bases from V and 2 bases from J; junction bases left unmatched: 13. The CDR3 runs 18 residues. This CDR3 is CSVEEHPVLAGTYNEQFF. The CDR3 DNA sequence: TGCAGCGTTGAGGAGCACCCAGTACTAGCGGGAACCTACAATGAGCAGTTCTTC.

The genes are TRBV29-1 and TRBJ1-1; TRBD1 is a possible D gene (6 bases). Germline CDR1 and CDR2: SQVTM and ANQGSEA. The CDR3 runs 14 residues. Trimming removed 6 bases from V and 1 base from J, with 15 bases in between. The CDR3 loop is CSVQGQYSNTEAFF. CDR3 bases: TGCAGCGTGCAAGGACAGTACTCGAACACTGAAGCTTTCTTT.

The rearrangement uses TRBV29-1 and TRBJ1-1; TRBD1 is a possible D gene (6 bases). CDR3 length: 13 residues. V was clipped by 6 bases and J by 2 bases, with 13 bases between them. CDR1 and CDR2 from the germline V gene are SQVTM and ANQGSEA. In DNA, the CDR3 is TGCAGCGTCGAACAGGGCCTAAACACTGAAGCTTTCTTT. This sequence encodes CSVEQGLNTEAFF.

This CDR3 is CASSSDRGLLEKLFF. CDR3 nucleotide sequence: TGTGCCAGCAGTTCGGACAGGGGGCTCCTCGAAAAACTGTTTTTT. V gene TRBV28 combines with J gene TRBJ1-4; 11 positions match TRBD1. The CDR3 contains 15 residues. Germline V gene lookup returns CDR1 MDHEN and CDR2 SYDVKM. After removal of 4 bases from V and 8 bases from J, the junction contained 6 bases not matched to a gene.

The gene calls are TRBV18 and TRBJ2-2, with a possible D match to TRBD1 (5 bases). The CDR3 runs to 15 residues. Germline-derived CDR1 and CDR2 are KGHSH and LQKENI. Between the trimmed V and J ends, which lost 3 bases and 6 bases, there was a span of 14 bases. CDR3 protein: CASSPGLVGAGELFF. The CDR3 region has the DNA TGTGCCAGCTCACCGGGGCTAGTGGGCGCCGGGGAGCTGTTTTTT. The full variable domain, in which reference TRBV18 and TRBJ2-2 provide the parts outside the CDR3, is NAGVMQNPRHLVRRRGQEARLRCSPMKGHSHVYWYRQLPEEGLKFMVYLQKENIIDESGMPKERFSAEFPKEGPSILRIQQVVRGDSAAYFCASSPGLVGAGELFFGEGSRLTVL.

This chain connects TRBV24-1 to TRBJ1-2; 11 bases map to TRBD1. The CDR3 loop spans 17 amino acids. The V gene's germline CDR1 is KGHDR and CDR2 SFDVKD. V lost 2 bases, J lost 7 bases, and 11 bases stayed unmatched. This CDR3 reads CATSDYPPGQGASGYTF. The CDR3, as DNA: TGTGCCACCAGTGATTACCCCCCCGGACAGGGGGCAAGTGGCTACACCTTC.

The V call is TRBV4-2, the J call TRBJ1-2; D remains unclear. CDR3 length equals 15 residues. Per the germline V gene, CDR1 is LGHNA and CDR2 is YNFKEQ. V lost 0 bases and J 3 bases, leaving 11 bases between the germline ends. The CDR3 DNA follows: TGTGCCAGCAGCCAAGATTGGTCCGGGGACTATGGCTACACCTTC. This gives the protein CASSQDWSGDYGYTF.

The rearrangement joins TRBV10-2 to TRBJ2-1; TRBD1 might be the D (6 bases). CDR1 and CDR2 from the germline V gene are WSHSY and SAAADI. The CDR3 runs to 14 residues. V was trimmed by 3 bases and J by 2 bases, leaving 8 bases between them. CDR3 residues: CASSEQGTYNEQFF. CDR3 in DNA: TGCGCCAGCAGTGAACAGGGTACCTACAATGAGCAGTTCTTC.

V and J are TRBV7-8 and TRBJ1-1; no definite D call. V gave up 5 bases and J gave up 6 bases, with 25 bases separating them. The CDR3 is 17 residues long. Germline V CDR1 and CDR2: SGHVS, FQNEAQ. The CDR3 sequence: CASSPVRVDTLNPEAFF. The CDR3 DNA follows: TGTGCCAGCAGCCCAGTTCGGGTCGATACCCTAAATCCTGAAGCTTTCTTT.

In this sample, this clone turned up once. The V and J genes are TRBV15 and TRBJ2-2; 13 nucleotides line up with TRBD2. The V gene's germline CDR1 is LNHNV and CDR2 YYDKDF (reference sequence). V lost 1 base, J lost 4 bases, and 6 bases stayed unmatched. The CDR3 consists of 18 residues. Here the CDR3 reads CATSRVGLAGLLTGELFF. The CDR3, as DNA: TGTGCCACCAGCAGAGTGGGACTAGCGGGACTTCTCACCGGGGAGCTGTTTTTT.

The V and J genes are TRBV11-2 and TRBJ1-1, with D possibly matching TRBD1 (5 bases). CDR3 length: 12 amino acids. Germline-derived CDR1 and CDR2 are SGHAT and FQNNGV. V was trimmed by 3 bases and J by 5 bases, leaving 7 bases between them. CDR3 in DNA: TGTGCCAGCAGCTTTGGGGGGACTGAAGCTTTCTTT. This encodes CASSFGGTEAFF.

This clone was counted between two and nine times. The CDR3 bases are TGTGCCAGCAGCATTAGCAGGGGGGATCAGCCCCAGCATTTT. Protein product: CASSISRGDQPQHF. V and J are TRBV19 and TRBJ1-5; 7 nucleotides align to TRBD1. From germline, CDR1 is LNHDA and CDR2 SQIVND (reference sequence). V dropped 9 bases and J dropped 5; count of bases not matched to a gene: 10. This CDR3 contains 14 residues.

This chain joins TRBV19 and TRBJ1-1; 9 bases agree with TRBD1. The CDR3 is made up of 14 amino acids. With V trimmed by 8 bases and J by 3 bases, 7 bases remained unmatched. Germline V CDR1 and CDR2: LNHDA, SQIVND (reference sequence). The DNA for the CDR3 is TGTGCCAGTGGGACAGGGTACCTTGACACTGAAGCTTTCTTT. This encodes CASGTGYLDTEAFF.

The rearrangement links TRBV29-1 to TRBJ1-5; weak D call: TRBD1 (6 bases). The ends were cut back, 6 bases at V and 3 bases at J, with 12 bases in the middle. Germline V gene data show CDR1 as SQVTM and CDR2 as ANQGSEA. This CDR3 is 13 amino acids long. This CDR3 is CSVSTGLNQPQHF. The CDR3 region has the DNA TGCAGCGTCTCGACAGGCCTCAATCAGCCCCAGCATTTT.

The gene calls are TRBV28 and TRBJ1-4; TRBD1 matches at 11 bases. CDR1 is MDHEN, CDR2 SYDVKM, per germline. The junction had 14 bases not matched to a gene; V was cut back by 5 bases and J by 0 bases. This CDR3 comprises 20 residues. This chain's CDR3 is CASSLNPGQGDPSTNEKLFF. CDR3 bases: TGTGCCAGCAGTCTGAATCCGGGACAGGGGGATCCATCAACTAATGAAAAACTGTTTTTT. The whole variable domain, filled in from reference TRBV28 and TRBJ1-4, reads DVKVTQSSRYLVKRTGEKVFLECVQDMDHENMFWYRQDPGLGLRLIYFSYDVKMKEKGDIPEGYSVSREKKERFSLILESASTNQTSMYLCASSLNPGQGDPSTNEKLFFGSGTQLSVL.